The 5 T cell receptor beta chains below were found in one sample sequenced in a study of identical twins. TCRdb reprocessed the 5' RACE reads via MiXCR and lists one record per CDR3 protein. This sample has a few hundred thousand distinct CDR3 sequences; roughly 15% occur once, and the top ten carry roughly 0.46%. The sample was also linked to a second study, of yellow fever vaccine responses in identical twins.

Sequenced: CD4+ T cells sorted from blood. The source is a woman younger than 30 in good health.

This clonotype was counted between two and nine times. This rearrangement joins TRBV20-1 to TRBJ1-6, with D perhaps TRBD1 (6 bases). V lost 2 bases, J lost 8 bases, and 16 bases lay in between. The length of the CDR3 is 15 residues. Per germline, CDR1 DFQATT and CDR2 SNEGSKA (reference sequence). The CDR3 DNA is TGCAGTGCTAGAAACCCTGACAGGTGGGATTCACCCCTCCACTTT. Translating it yields CSARNPDRWDSPLHF.

The rearrangement links TRBV7-2 to TRBJ2-3; D call uncertain. The CDR3 contains 17 residues. Germline values: CDR1 SGHTA, CDR2 FQGNSA. Between the trimmed V and J ends, which lost 5 bases and 1 base, there was a span of 19 bases. The CDR3 DNA follows: TGTGCCAGCAGCCCCTATCTCCGGACCGGCCGCACAGATACGCAGTATTTT. Its translation: CASSPYLRTGRTDTQYF.

This clonotype was found a few times. CDR3 loop: CASSLAWRESYYEQYF. The CDR3 bases are TGCGCCAGCAGCTTGGCCTGGCGGGAGAGTTACTACGAGCAGTACTTC. The gene calls are TRBV5-1 and TRBJ2-7; 7 bases are shared with TRBD2. Germline CDR1 reads SGHRS; CDR2 reads YFSETQ. V trimming: 0 bases; J trimming: 3 bases; junction bases outside the gene matches: 9. This CDR3 spans 16 amino acids.

This clonotype turned up a few times. The chain combines TRBV20-1 with TRBJ2-5; the match to TRBD1 covers 7 bases. The CDR3 length is 15 residues. V was clipped by 6 bases and J by 3 bases; unmatched bases: 13. CDR1 DFQATT and CDR2 SNEGSKA come from the germline V gene (reference sequence). CDR3 bases: TGCAGTGCCGTCCCGGGGCAGGGGGTGAAAGAGACCCAGTACTTC. Its protein is CSAVPGQGVKETQYF.

This clonotype was detected a few times. The chain uses TRBV12-3 or TRBV12-4 and TRBJ1-1, with D maybe TRBD1 (6 bases). CDR3 size: 13 residues. V was trimmed by 11 bases and J by 1 base, leaving 14 bases between them. As DNA, the CDR3 is TGTGCCGGTGCGGGACAAAAGAACACTGAAGCTTTCTTT. As protein: CAGAGQKNTEAFF.